Listed below are T cell receptor beta chains from one sample, sequenced in a study of T cells in Graves' hyperthyroidism and ophthalmopathy. MiXCR, run by TCRdb on the multiplex PCR reads, gives a single entry per CDR3 protein. The profile shows around 530,000 distinct CDR3 sequences, roughly 17% of them singletons. Sequencing was performed on blood. Source of these receptors: a young woman with Graves' ophthalmopathy. CDR3s include the opening cysteine and the closing phenylalanine or tryptophan. A D gene is named only where the DNA matches it firmly. For some rows the clone size is stated as once, few or many, or as a class when expanded; others skip it.

v_call,d_call,j_call,clone_size,cdr3_length,cdr3_nt,cdr3_aa
TRBV11-2,.,TRBJ2-1,many,13,TGTGCCAGCAGCTTAAGAAGGTCCACTGAGCAGTTCTTC,CASSLRRSTEQFF
TRBV2,.,TRBJ2-7,.,13,TGTGCCAGCATTCCGGGACGGTCCTACGAGCAGTACTTC,CASIPGRSYEQYF
TRBV7-4,.,TRBJ2-7,many,17,TGTGCCAGCAGCCAACTCCGAGGACCCTGTATGGCTTACGAGCAGTACTTC,CASSQLRGPCMAYEQYF
TRBV12-3/TRBV12-4,TRBD1,TRBJ1-2,many,17,TGTGCCAGCAGTGACACACCCCCCCCCGGGACAGGGCTTGGCTACACCTTC,CASSDTPPPGTGLGYTF
TRBV4-2,TRBD1,TRBJ2-1,.,15,TGTGCCAGCAGCCCGGACAGGGGGCGCCTCAATGAGCAGTTCTTC,CASSPDRGRLNEQFF
TRBV12-3/TRBV12-4,.,TRBJ1-5,few,15,TGTGCCAGCAGTACAGAGGGGGTTAGCAATCAGCCCCAGCATTTT,CASSTEGVSNQPQHF
TRBV11-3,TRBD2,TRBJ2-1,.,15,TGTGCCAGCAGCTTACAGACTAGCGGGTACAATGAGCAGTTCTTC,CASSLQTSGYNEQFF
TRBV5-1,.,TRBJ2-1,many,15,TGCGCCAGCAGCTTGAGTGGGACCGTGGCCAATGAGCAGTTCTTC,CASSLSGTVANEQFF
TRBV12-3/TRBV12-4,.,TRBJ2-7,few,15,TGTGCCAGCAGCCTCCGGGCAGGGCAGCCCTACGGGCAGTACTTC,CASSLRAGQPYGQYF
TRBV2,.,TRBJ2-3,few,14,TGTGCCAGCAGTGATGTCTTCGTCACAGATACGCAGTATTTT,CASSDVFVTDTQYF
TRBV12-3/TRBV12-4,.,TRBJ1-1,many,13,TGTGCCAGCAGTGGACGGATGAACACTGAAGCTTTCTTT,CASSGRMNTEAFF
TRBV7-2,TRBD1,TRBJ2-1,many,12,TGTGCCAGCAGCTTAAACAGGGGTGAGCAGTTCTTC,CASSLNRGEQFF
TRBV9,.,TRBJ1-4,few,16,TGTGCCAGCAATGGGGCTAAAAAGTATGTGGATGAAAAACTGTTTTTT,CASNGAKKYVDEKLFF
TRBV6-5,.,TRBJ1-2,.,15,TGTGCCAGCAGTTCGCCCGGCAGGGCCACCTATGGCTACACCTTC,CASSSPGRATYGYTF
TRBV28,.,TRBJ2-7,many,14,TGTGCCAGCCAACCCCCCGGACAGCTCTACGAGCAGTACTTC,CASQPPGQLYEQYF
TRBV12-3/TRBV12-4,.,TRBJ2-7,many,15,TGTGCCAGCAGAGCACAGGGACGCGGAACCTACGAGCAGTACTTC,CASRAQGRGTYEQYF
TRBV27,TRBD2,TRBJ2-1,many,14,TGTGCCAGCAGGCTCGGGGGGGCCCCCAATGAGCAGTTCTTC,CASRLGGAPNEQFF
TRBV6-2/TRBV6-3,TRBD2,TRBJ2-2,few,13,TGTGCCAGCAGACTAGCGGGCACCGGGGAGCTGTTTTTT,CASRLAGTGELFF
TRBV28,TRBD2,TRBJ2-7,many,14,TGTGCCAGCAGTTTTCTAGCGGGGGACTACGAGCAGTACTTC,CASSFLAGDYEQYF
TRBV7-9,.,TRBJ2-1,once,13,TGTGCCAGCAGCGCCCAGCCCCGGGGAGAGCAGTTCTTC,CASSAQPRGEQFF
TRBV4-1,.,TRBJ1-1,few,15,TGCGCCAGCAGCCAAGGGGGAGGGGCCAACACTGAAGCTTTCTTT,CASSQGGGANTEAFF
TRBV9,.,TRBJ2-5,many,13,TGTGCCAGCAGCGTAAGGGAATTGGAGACCCAGTACTTC,CASSVRELETQYF
TRBV5-1,.,TRBJ1-1,many,16,TGCGCCAGCAGCCTTTGGGACCTAGGAATGAACACTGAAGCTTTCTTT,CASSLWDLGMNTEAFF
TRBV28,TRBD1,TRBJ1-1,many,14,TGTGCCAGCAAGATCCCCAGGGGGCTTGATGAAGCTTTCTTT,CASKIPRGLDEAFF
TRBV12-5,TRBD2,TRBJ2-3,few,18,TGTGCTAGTGGTTTGGCCCCCCTGGGAGGGAGAAACACAGATACGCAGTATTTT,CASGLAPLGGRNTDTQYF
TRBV13,TRBD1,TRBJ2-7,.,16,TGTGCCAGCAGCTTCCGACAGGGGGCAAGCTCCTACGAGCAGTACTTC,CASSFRQGASSYEQYF
TRBV20-1,TRBD1,TRBJ2-7,few,15,TGCAGTGCCTCACCCCGGGACAGGGTGGACTACGAGCAGTACTTC,CSASPRDRVDYEQYF
TRBV19,TRBD2,TRBJ2-1,.,17,TGTGCCAGTAGAGAACTCCTAGGACTAGCGGGGCCCAATGAGCAGTTCTTC,CASRELLGLAGPNEQFF
TRBV20-1,.,TRBJ1-4,few,16,TGCAGTGCCCGAGGAGGGGCGAGGACAGAGAATGAAAAACTGTTTTTT,CSARGGARTENEKLFF
TRBV2,.,TRBJ2-3,many,16,TGTGCCAGCAGTGAAAGAAAGAGACAGACCCCAGATACGCAGTATTTT,CASSERKRQTPDTQYF
TRBV4-1,.,TRBJ1-5,few,15,TGCGCCAGCAGCCAAGAAAGTGGCAGGGACACACCCCAGCATTTT,CASSQESGRDTPQHF
TRBV12-3/TRBV12-4,.,TRBJ2-4,many,12,TGTGCCAGCATGGGGGAAGGGAACATTCAGTACTTC,CASMGEGNIQYF
TRBV20-1,TRBD1,TRBJ1-1,few,15,TGCAGTGCTAGACCTAGGACAGGCGGGAACACTGAAGCTTTCTTT,CSARPRTGGNTEAFF
TRBV5-1,.,TRBJ2-3,few,15,TGCGCCAGCAGCCTAAGACTAGACAGCACAGATACGCAGTATTTT,CASSLRLDSTDTQYF
TRBV29-1,.,TRBJ1-1,.,12,TGCAGCGGTGATGACAGCTCGCCTGAAGCTTTCTTT,CSGDDSSPEAFF
TRBV19,.,TRBJ2-1,.,14,TGTGCCAGTAGTATGGGGGGGCCGCACAATGAGCAGTTCTTC,CASSMGGPHNEQFF
TRBV30,.,TRBJ1-6,many,14,TGTGCCTGGAGTGTAAATCAGGTTAATTCACCCCTCCACTTT,CAWSVNQVNSPLHF
TRBV7-3,TRBD1,TRBJ1-5,few,15,TGTGCCAGCAGCTTTGACAGGGAGGGCAATCAGCCCCAGCATTTT,CASSFDREGNQPQHF
TRBV7-8,.,TRBJ2-5,many,12,TGTGCCAGCAGCTTCCCGTGGGAGACCCAGTACTTC,CASSFPWETQYF
TRBV5-6,.,TRBJ1-5,few,12,TGTGCCAGCAGCTTGGCAGGGCTTCCCCAGCATTTT,CASSLAGLPQHF
TRBV4-3,.,TRBJ1-2,few,14,TGCGCCAGCAGCCAAGATGCAGGGTCAAATGGCTACACCTTC,CASSQDAGSNGYTF
TRBV6-2/TRBV6-3,.,TRBJ2-7,few,14,TGTGCCAGCAGTTACCAGGCTAGGCTGAACGAGCAGTACTTC,CASSYQARLNEQYF
TRBV2,.,TRBJ1-6,many,14,TGTGCCAGCAGGGACCGCAAGTATAATTCACCCCTCCACTTT,CASRDRKYNSPLHF
TRBV19,.,TRBJ1-2,.,12,TGTGCCAGTAATCCGGGGCGGGATGGCTACACCTTC,CASNPGRDGYTF
TRBV7-2,TRBD2,TRBJ2-2,many,18,TGTGCCAGCAGCTTAGCGGGACTAGCGGGAGGGAGAACCGGGGAGCTGTTTTTT,CASSLAGLAGGRTGELFF
TRBV19,.,TRBJ1-1,.,14,TGTGCCAGTAGCGAAAGGGGGGGACCCACTGAAGCTTTCTTT,CASSERGGPTEAFF
TRBV10-3,.,TRBJ1-1,many,12,TGTGCCATCGGACAGCCTAACACTGAAGCTTTCTTT,CAIGQPNTEAFF
TRBV18,TRBD2,TRBJ2-1,many,14,TGTGCCAGCTCACCACTCGGGACTAGCAATGAGCAGTTCTTC,CASSPLGTSNEQFF
TRBV11-1,.,TRBJ1-1,many,14,TGTGCCAGCAGCTTACAACAGGGTACCACTGAAGCTTTCTTT,CASSLQQGTTEAFF
TRBV28,TRBD1,TRBJ1-2,few,16,TGTGCCAGCAGACCGGACAGGGGGCCCACCTCCTATGGCTACACCTTC,CASRPDRGPTSYGYTF
TRBV6-2/TRBV6-3,.,TRBJ1-2,many,18,TGTGCCAGCAGTTACTCGATTTACCTGGGAGACCCTAACTATGGCTACACCTTC,CASSYSIYLGDPNYGYTF
TRBV7-8,.,TRBJ1-6,few,19,TGTGCCAGCAGCTTAGTAGCCGAACCGGGGACAATCTATAATTCACCCCTCCACTTT,CASSLVAEPGTIYNSPLHF
TRBV4-1,.,TRBJ2-2,once,14,TGCGCCAGCAGTGACCACAGGGTTTCCGGGGAGCTGTTTTTT,CASSDHRVSGELFF
TRBV4-2,.,TRBJ2-3,many,14,TGTACCAGCAGCGTGGACAGAGGCACAGATACGCAGTATTTT,CTSSVDRGTDTQYF
TRBV11-3,.,TRBJ2-1,once,15,TGTGCCAGCAGCTTACGTTCAGCGGAGACCAATGAGCAGTTCTTC,CASSLRSAETNEQFF